These T cell receptor beta chains were read from a single sample in a study of blood T cell repertoires in COVID-19. Produced via immunoSEQ multiplex PCR; TCRdb's table is partial and in-frame only. Of under 100,000 clones in the sample, roughly 87% are singletons; the top ten hold 8.5% to 10%. The sequencing input was peripheral blood. Receptors were obtained from a man between 50 and 59 years old with acute or convalescent COVID-19. Both conserved end residues are part of each CDR3. A D gene is named only where the DNA matches it firmly. Size is omitted from some rows. Given values are once, few, many or a class for expanded clones.

size	D	J	V	DNA	CDR3
NA	NA	TRBJ1-2	TRBV12-3/TRBV12-4	TGTGCCAGCAGCTTACAGGGAAGGTATGGCTACACCTTC	CASSLQGRYGYTF
few	NA	TRBJ2-3	TRBV6-5	TGTGCCAGCAAAGCAATTCGTACGCAGTATTTT	CASKAIRTQYF
NA	TRBD2	TRBJ2-3	TRBV7-3	TGTGCCAGCAGCTTATCCCCCGGGGGGGATACGCAGTATTTT	CASSLSPGGDTQYF
NA	NA	TRBJ1-5	TRBV6-5	TGTGCCAGCGAATACCGGGGACTTAGCAATCAGCCCCAGCATTTT	CASEYRGLSNQPQHF
NA	TRBD2	TRBJ2-3	TRBV2	TGTGCCAGCAGTGAGAATCCTAGCGGGGGCCCGCAGTATTTT	CASSENPSGGPQYF
NA	NA	TRBJ2-5	TRBV4-1	TGCGCCAGCAGCCAAGGGTCGACAAATCGACAAGAGACCCAGTACTTC	CASSQGSTNRQETQYF
NA	NA	TRBJ1-3	TRBV19	TGTGCCAGTAGTATGCCGGGAGGATCTGGAAACACCATATATTTT	CASSMPGGSGNTIYF
NA	TRBD1	TRBJ1-2	TRBV3-1/TRBV3-2	TGTGCCAGCAGGCCCGGACAGGGGACCAAAGGCTACACCTTC	CASRPGQGTKGYTF
NA	NA	TRBJ1-1	TRBV5-5	TGTGCCAGTCTGGCGCGGACGGGACAAACAATGAACACTGAAGCTTTCTTT	CASLARTGQTMNTEAFF
NA	TRBD1	TRBJ1-2	TRBV30	TGTGCCTGGAGTACCAAGGGGGCTAGCTATGGCTACACCTTC	CAWSTKGASYGYTF
NA	NA	TRBJ2-1	TRBV9	TGTGCCAGCAGCGTCGGACAGGGACTATACAATGAGCAGTTCTTC	CASSVGQGLYNEQFF
NA	TRBD1	TRBJ2-5	TRBV18	TGTGCCAGCTCACCAGGGACAGGGAAGCCCGTACAAGAGACCCAGTACTTC	CASSPGTGKPVQETQYF
NA	TRBD2	TRBJ2-3	TRBV5-1	TGCGCCAGCCAGCGGGGAGCCCCCTCCGATACGCAGTATTTT	CASQRGAPSDTQYF
NA	NA	TRBJ2-6	TRBV19	TGTGCCAGTACCGTGCTATCTGGGGCCAACGTCCTGACTTTC	CASTVLSGANVLTF
once	TRBD2	TRBJ2-1	TRBV5-4	TGTGCCAGCAGCTTGGATAAACTAGCGGGGGGTGAGCAGTTCTTC	CASSLDKLAGGEQFF
once	TRBD1	TRBJ1-4	TRBV6-6	TGTGCCAGCAGCAACCGGCAGGGGGCTTATGAAAAACTGTTTTTT	CASSNRQGAYEKLFF
NA	NA	TRBJ1-2	TRBV7-8	TGTGCCAGCAGCGAGACAGCGAATTTTAACTATGGCTACACCTTC	CASSETANFNYGYTF
NA	TRBD1	TRBJ2-1	TRBV19	TGTGCCAGTAGTAGGAGGACAGGGGGTGATGAGCAGTTCTTC	CASSRRTGGDEQFF
NA	TRBD1	TRBJ2-3	TRBV4-2	TGTGCCAGCAGCCGAGTCCAGGGGGCTGGAGATACGCAGTATTTT	CASSRVQGAGDTQYF
NA	NA	TRBJ1-1	TRBV11-2	TGTGCCAGCAGCTTAAGGCGGGGGAACACTGAAGCTTTCTTT	CASSLRRGNTEAFF
NA	NA	TRBJ2-3	TRBV5-1	TGCGCCAGCAGCTTGGCCCGGAGGACTATTTCAGATACGCAGTATTTT	CASSLARRTISDTQYF
NA	NA	TRBJ1-5	TRBV11-1	TGTGCCAGCAGCTTAGGGGAGTATCAGCCCCAGCATTTT	CASSLGEYQPQHF
NA	TRBD1	TRBJ1-6	TRBV2	TGTGCCAGCCGTAGAGAATGGGGACAGGGGGCTTCACCCCTCCACTTT	CASRREWGQGASPLHF
NA	NA	TRBJ2-3	TRBV19	TGTGCCAGTAGTCCGCGTCCACGGGGGGCGTATACGCAGTATTTT	CASSPRPRGAYTQYF
few	TRBD1	TRBJ1-5	TRBV19	TGTGCCGGGGGACAGGGGGCTCAGGGGAGCAATCAGCCCCAGCATTTT	CAGGQGAQGSNQPQHF
NA	NA	TRBJ1-1	TRBV19	TGTGCCAGTAGTACAGGTCAGGGCACTGAAGCTTTCTTT	CASSTGQGTEAFF
NA	TRBD1	TRBJ1-4	TRBV7-2	TGTGCCAGCAGCTTAGGGACAGGGCAAGAAAAACTGTTTTTT	CASSLGTGQEKLFF
NA	NA	TRBJ1-1	TRBV30	TGTGCCTGGGGTAGGACAGAAATTGAAGCTTTCTTT	CAWGRTEIEAFF
NA	NA	TRBJ2-7	TRBV3-1/TRBV3-2	TGTGCCAGCAGCCAAGGCGTCAAAACCCACGAGCAGTACTTC	CASSQGVKTHEQYF
NA	NA	TRBJ1-4	TRBV4-2	TGTGCCAGCAGCCAAGAACAGTCAGATGAAAAACTGTTTTTT	CASSQEQSDEKLFF
NA	NA	TRBJ1-1	TRBV2	TGTGCCAGCAGTGAGAGTCTGAACACTGAAGCTTTCTTT	CASSESLNTEAFF
once	TRBD2	TRBJ2-7	TRBV5-1	TGCGCCAGCAGCTCGACTAGCGGGGCCCCAAGGCAGTACTTC	CASSSTSGAPRQYF
NA	NA	TRBJ2-2	TRBV27	TGTGCCAGCAGGTCCTCCTCCGGGGAGCTGTTTTTT	CASRSSSGELFF
NA	NA	TRBJ2-5	TRBV6-5	TGTGCCAGCAGGTCAGGCCCCGGCGGGGAGACCCAGTACTTC	CASRSGPGGETQYF
NA	TRBD1	TRBJ2-7	TRBV2	TGTGCCAGCAGATGGACAGGGACCTACGAGCAGTACTTC	CASRWTGTYEQYF
NA	NA	TRBJ2-1	TRBV2	TGTGCCAGCAGTGGTAGCAGGACTGGTGAGCAGTTCTTC	CASSGSRTGEQFF
NA	NA	TRBJ1-2	TRBV29-1	TGCAGCGTTGAAGGTAGTCAGGGGAACTATGGCTACACCTTC	CSVEGSQGNYGYTF
NA	NA	TRBJ2-7	TRBV3-1/TRBV3-2	TGTGCCAGCAGCCTGGGATACAGGGGGACTACCTACGAGCAGTACTTC	CASSLGYRGTTYEQYF
NA	NA	TRBJ2-5	TRBV6-4	TGTGCCAGCAGTGAGTTCCGGGGGGAGACCCAGTACTTC	CASSEFRGETQYF
NA	TRBD2	TRBJ2-5	TRBV4-2	TGTGCCAGCAGCCAAGCGGGGACTAGCGGACAAGAGACCCAGTACTTC	CASSQAGTSGQETQYF